This entry is about one TCR beta chain. The antigen is undetermined. A deep-level run was used for the assay. Assay: immunoSEQ multiplex PCR; the TCRdb copy retains only in-frame clones and omits some. The table lists 550,000 to 800,000 clones, 90% of them singletons. V was clipped by 1 base and J by 5 bases; unmatched bases: 5. CDR1 MNHEY and CDR2 SVGAGI come from the germline V gene. The length of the CDR3 is 14 residues. This sample is drawn from a study of shared clonotypes between healthy human individuals. Donors, healthy HIV-negative adults, lacked recent acute infections or vaccinations. Whole-study results and caveats: Naive subsets typically showed greater estimated richness than memory subsets.

The receptor was derived from a man in his late teens or twenties in good health. Some clones in this sample may be carry-over from other donors' samples. The material sequenced was memory CD8+ T cells from PBMCs. As for subset: CD45RO+ cells pooled with CCR7-negative TemRA cells. This rearrangement joins TRBV6-5 to TRBJ2-7, with 7 bases lining up with TRBD1. This CDR3 reads CASSYLDRTDEQYF. The CDR3 coding sequence is TGTGCCAGCAGTTACTTGGACAGGACCGACGAGCAGTACTTC.